This entry describes one TCR beta chain. Its antigen is as yet unknown. CDR1 and CDR2 from the germline V gene are GTSNPN and SVGIG (reference sequence). The junction had 2 bases not matched to a gene; V was cut back by 1 base and J by 6 bases. The CDR3 runs 14 residues. The sample originates from a study of OX40 agonist ivuxolimab in advanced cancers. Whole-study context: Dose-escalation patients were diagnosed with hepatocellular carcinoma, melanoma, renal cell cancer or head and neck cancer.

Study results and limitations: Compared with others, partial responders at 0.1-3.0 mg/kg displayed clonal expansion among the lowest. The average count of expanded clones was higher among CD8+ T cells than among CD4+.

Autoimmune disease history or systemic immunosuppression led to patient exclusion. Profiling relied on immunoSEQ multiplex PCR, and the TCRdb table lists in-frame clones only, not all of them. The sample holds 53,000 or so clones, approximately 87% seen once. This receptor was obtained from an adult with an advanced solid tumor such as melanoma, head and neck, liver or kidney cancer. The chain combines TRBV30 with TRBJ2-2; TRBD2 agrees at 10 bases. The material sequenced was CD4+ or CD8+ T cells sorted from blood, taken in a trial of the OX40 agonist ivuxolimab. In DNA, the CDR3 is TGTGCCTGGAGTGAGCGGGGGGGGGCCGGGGAGCTGTTTTTT. This codes for CAWSERGGAGELFF.